Here is one TCR beta chain with its context. This clonotype was seen only a few times. The clone's antigen remains unknown. No much larger clonotype is one base removed from it; base qualities were not supplied. Library construction relied on 5' RACE. Sequenced on an Illumina HiSeq 2000. Template switching added a universal primer binding site, and the final cDNA carried a unique molecular identifier that allowed TCR cDNA molecules to be counted accurately. First-strand cDNA for TCR alpha and beta chains was synthesized from specific primers in the conserved constant-segment region. Each cDNA library was double barcoded, with a SMART-Mk sample barcode plus Illumina barcodes, to control for contamination. TruSeq adapter sequences and Illumina sample barcodes were added in two successive PCR steps. TCR alpha and beta cDNA libraries were sequenced on the Illumina HiSeq platform with custom primers. The source study handled its data this way. Raw reads were processed with MiGEC to extract unique molecular identifiers, and MiXCR was used to determine CDR3 positions. For each individual, recombination models were inferred using an EM algorithm with the repgenHMM and IGoR tools. Shared clonotypes were analyzed with the tcR package in R, and sharing was normalized by the product of cloneset sizes. To study raw recombination without the effects of thymic and clonal selection, out-of-frame nonproductive sequences were analyzed. Using fastp at Q25 and MiXCR, TCRdb reprocessed the public reads and kept productive beta chains. Records with the same CDR3 protein are collapsed into one entry carrying the most frequent genes and DNA. The V and J calls, along with clone size, are taken from TCRdb and not from the paper's own processing. The sample table holds fewer than 500,000 distinct CDR3 sequences, of which about 13% were seen once. The biggest ten clones account for more than 0.8% of the sample.

The cysteine opens and the phenylalanine closes a CDR3 of 15 amino acids. The retained sequence is limited to the CDR3, 45 bases, with the frame set at the first base. V is pared back by 0 bases and J by 2 bases, with 9 bases lying between the germline termini. As encoded in the germline V gene (reference sequence), CDR1 is SEHNR while CDR2 is FQNEAQ. Only healthy Caucasian donors were included. Three pairs of female monozygotic twins, all aged about 18 to 29 years, made up the twin cohort. Positive isolation kits from Invitrogen were used to isolate CD4+ and CD8+ T cell populations. This sample is part of a study of identical twins (dated by TCRdb to about 2016). Turning to the overall study: TCR alpha and beta repertoires from monozygotic twins, unrelated adults of various ages and cord blood were deep-sequenced to test whether fetal clonotypes persist. To rule out contamination, replicate twin experiments were performed at different times with different library preparation protocols. The research as a whole found: In beta out-of-frame sequences, excess twin sharing was weaker, because having fewer shared sequences lowered the signal-to-noise ratio. Compared with coincidental sharing between unrelated individuals, out-of-frame TCR alpha sequences shared between twins had an excess of sequences with low generation probability. Conclusions relied on cross-sectional statistical analysis, since the same donors could not be followed over many years. Recombination models systematically underestimated out-of-frame TCR alpha sharing in monozygotic twins but agreed with sharing between unrelated individuals. Fewer insertions were carried by abundant cord blood beta clonotypes; a weaker similar trend was observed in young adult naive repertoires, while no such trend was observed in memory repertoires. Invariant T cells such as MAIT and iNKT could partly confound zero-insertion analyses, though diverse VJ usage argued against this for most clonotypes.

The same specimen was also included in a second study, on yellow fever vaccine responses in identical twins. As noted in the second study: According to the authors, the vaccine-induced T cell response in identical twins seemed to be partly convergent and partly specific to each individual. In identical twins, the study followed T cell clones that responded to the vaccine with precision.

The TCR was taken from a woman aged 18-29 years in good health. What was sequenced was CD4+ T cells sorted from blood. Recombination linked TRBV7-9 to TRBJ2-3, with TRBD2 tentatively as D gene (6 bases match). CDR3 reads: CASSLASGYTDTQYF. The DNA is TGTGCCAGCAGCTTAGCTAGCGGATACACAGATACGCAGTATTTT.